These T cell receptor beta chains were read from a single sample in a study of cytomegalovirus exposure and HLA in healthy donors. Generated by immunoSEQ multiplex PCR, the TCRdb table keeps only in-frame clones and is missing some. The data contain about 150,000 clones, around 72% of them seen just once; the ten biggest clones take up 2.1%. Sequenced input: PBMCs. Receptors originate from a man aged 35-49 years in good health and CMV-seronegative. The CDR3 runs from the conserved cysteine through the conserved F or W. A D gene is named only where the DNA matches it firmly. Clone size is shown for a subset of rows, as once, few, many or a class of expanded clone.

few	TRBV21-1	NA	TRBJ2-7	CASSQGTSGSYEQYF	TGTGCCAGCAGCCAGGGGACTAGCGGGAGTTACGAGCAGTACTTC
NA	TRBV6-6	NA	TRBJ2-7	CASSPLGIYEQYF	TGTGCCAGCAGTCCCCTCGGGATCTACGAGCAGTACTTC
NA	TRBV5-1	NA	TRBJ2-3	CASSLAAGHTDTQYF	TGCGCCAGCAGCTTGGCCGCAGGGCACACAGATACGCAGTATTTT
NA	TRBV30	TRBD2	TRBJ2-2	CAWSGRRTGELFF	TGTGCCTGGAGCGGGAGGAGGACCGGGGAGCTGTTTTTT
NA	TRBV2	NA	TRBJ1-1	CASVTSRGSPLNTEAFF	TGTGCCAGCGTTACGTCGCGAGGGTCACCTTTGAACACTGAAGCTTTCTTT
few	TRBV7-3	NA	TRBJ1-1	CASSSTPNTEAFF	TGTGCCAGCAGCTCCACACCGAACACTGAAGCTTTCTTT
NA	TRBV19	NA	TRBJ2-5	CATSAETQYF	TGTGCCACGAGCGCAGAGACCCAGTACTTC
NA	TRBV18	NA	TRBJ2-1	CASPTAGSYNEQFF	TGTGCCAGCCCAACCGCGGGTTCCTACAATGAGCAGTTCTTC
NA	TRBV18	TRBD2	TRBJ2-1	CASSLTSGSGSEQFF	TGTGCCAGCTCACTTACTAGCGGGAGCGGGTCTGAGCAGTTCTTC
NA	TRBV27	TRBD1	TRBJ1-2	CASRSLGGAGYGYTF	TGTGCCAGCAGATCACTAGGGGGCGCGGGCTATGGCTACACCTTC
few	TRBV2	TRBD2	TRBJ2-7	CASSLAGGLYEQYF	TGTGCCAGCAGCTTAGCGGGGGGGCTATACGAGCAGTACTTC
NA	TRBV15	NA	TRBJ2-4	CATSSGRQIAKNIQYF	TGTGCCACCAGCAGTGGCAGACAAATAGCCAAAAACATTCAGTACTTC
NA	TRBV9	NA	TRBJ2-1	CASSVSGSYNEQFF	TGTGCCAGCAGCGTGTCAGGGTCCTACAATGAGCAGTTCTTC
NA	TRBV5-1	NA	TRBJ1-1	CASSLTGSEAFF	TGCGCCAGCAGCTTAACAGGGTCTGAAGCTTTCTTT
NA	TRBV28	NA	TRBJ2-2	CATRHTGELFF	TGTGCCACGCGTCACACCGGGGAGCTGTTTTTT
NA	TRBV5-8	TRBD1	TRBJ2-7	CASSPGTGSYEQYF	TGTGCCAGCAGCCCGGGGACAGGGTCCTACGAGCAGTACTTC
NA	TRBV20-1	TRBD1	TRBJ1-1	CSARTGGRLVF	TGCAGTGCCCGTACAGGGGGCCGGCTAGTCTTT
NA	TRBV10-3	NA	TRBJ2-7	CAISVTGRRPGEQYF	TGTGCCATCAGTGTGACTGGTCGTAGGCCCGGCGAGCAGTACTTC
NA	TRBV7-6	TRBD1	TRBJ1-1	CASSLSTGGKPEAFF	TGTGCCAGCAGCTTATCGACAGGGGGAAAGCCTGAAGCTTTCTTT
once	TRBV5-4	NA	TRBJ2-5	CASSVAGAKRRTQYF	TGTGCCAGCAGCGTCGCGGGGGCCAAGAGAAGGACCCAGTACTTC
NA	TRBV7-3	TRBD1	TRBJ1-1	CASSGGVNTEAFF	TGTGCCAGCTCAGGGGGCGTGAACACTGAAGCTTTCTTT
NA	TRBV25-1	TRBD1	TRBJ1-2	CASSEKITGGSYGYTF	TGTGCCAGCAGTGAAAAAATAACAGGGGGATCTTATGGCTACACCTTC
NA	TRBV15	NA	TRBJ1-1	CATSREVGVGSTEAFF	TGTGCCACCAGCAGAGAGGTTGGGGTGGGGAGCACTGAAGCTTTCTTT
NA	TRBV10-3	TRBD1	TRBJ2-3	CAISEREVGQGGADTQYF	TGTGCCATCAGTGAGCGAGAGGTGGGACAAGGGGGCGCGGATACGCAGTATTTT
NA	TRBV5-1	TRBD1	TRBJ2-3	CASSSALGQGPDTQYF	TGCGCCAGCAGCTCCGCCTTGGGACAGGGACCAGATACGCAGTATTTT
NA	TRBV27	TRBD1	TRBJ1-2	CASSFLGTANGYTF	TGTGCCAGCAGTTTTCTCGGGACAGCGAATGGCTACACCTTC
NA	TRBV6-5	NA	TRBJ1-6	CASGYSSSYNSPLHF	TGTGCCAGCGGATACAGCAGCTCCTATAATTCACCCCTCCACTTT
NA	TRBV5-1	NA	TRBJ1-3	CASSSAAGSGNTIYF	TGCGCCAGCAGCTCGGCGGCGGGCTCTGGAAACACCATATATTTT
NA	TRBV6-6	TRBD1	TRBJ2-7	CASRKTGELSSYEQYF	TGTGCCAGCAGAAAGACAGGGGAGCTCAGCTCCTACGAGCAGTACTTC
NA	TRBV27	NA	TRBJ2-7	CASSTTGYLSYEQYF	TGTGCCAGCAGTACCACAGGGTACCTCTCCTACGAGCAGTACTTC
NA	TRBV30	TRBD2	TRBJ2-1	CAWSVTGGYNEQFF	TGTGCCTGGAGTGTAACGGGAGGTTACAATGAGCAGTTCTTC
NA	TRBV7-2	NA	TRBJ1-2	CASTPLGGPGSGYTF	TGTGCCAGCACCCCCTTGGGCGGACCGGGGAGTGGCTACACCTTC
NA	TRBV29-1	TRBD2	TRBJ2-1	CSARTSGGGNEQFF	TGCAGCGCCCGGACTAGCGGGGGGGGGAATGAGCAGTTCTTC
NA	TRBV2	NA	TRBJ2-1	CASSEGQYNEQFF	TGTGCCAGCAGTGAAGGTCAGTACAATGAGCAGTTCTTC
few	TRBV13	NA	TRBJ1-1	CASSRGRANTEAFF	TGTGCCAGCAGCCGCGGGCGAGCTAACACTGAAGCTTTCTTT